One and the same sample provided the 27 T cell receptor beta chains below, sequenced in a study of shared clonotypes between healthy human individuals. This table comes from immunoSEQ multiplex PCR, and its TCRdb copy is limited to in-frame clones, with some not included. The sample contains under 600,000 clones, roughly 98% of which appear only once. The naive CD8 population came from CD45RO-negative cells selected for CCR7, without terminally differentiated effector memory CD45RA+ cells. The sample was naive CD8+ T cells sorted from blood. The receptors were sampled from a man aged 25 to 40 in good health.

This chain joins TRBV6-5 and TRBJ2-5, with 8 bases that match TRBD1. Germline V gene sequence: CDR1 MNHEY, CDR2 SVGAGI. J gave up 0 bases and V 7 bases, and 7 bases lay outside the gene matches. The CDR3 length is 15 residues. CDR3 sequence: CASMGNRGNQETQYF. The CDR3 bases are TGTGCCAGCATGGGAAACAGGGGGAACCAAGAGACCCAGTACTTC.

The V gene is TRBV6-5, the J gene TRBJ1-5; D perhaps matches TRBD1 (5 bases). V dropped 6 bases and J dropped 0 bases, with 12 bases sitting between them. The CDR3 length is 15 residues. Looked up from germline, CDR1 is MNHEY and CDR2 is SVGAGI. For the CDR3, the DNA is TGTGCCAGCAGGGTGACAGAGTATAGCAATCAGCCCCAGCATTTT. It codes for CASRVTEYSNQPQHF.

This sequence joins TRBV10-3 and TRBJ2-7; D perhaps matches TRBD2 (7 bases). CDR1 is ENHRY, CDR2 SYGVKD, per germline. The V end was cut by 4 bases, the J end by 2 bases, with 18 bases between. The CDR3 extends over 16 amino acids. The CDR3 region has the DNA TGTGCCATCAGTGGGAACGACTTGGGGGGGCCCTACGAGCAGTACTTC. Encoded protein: CAISGNDLGGPYEQYF.

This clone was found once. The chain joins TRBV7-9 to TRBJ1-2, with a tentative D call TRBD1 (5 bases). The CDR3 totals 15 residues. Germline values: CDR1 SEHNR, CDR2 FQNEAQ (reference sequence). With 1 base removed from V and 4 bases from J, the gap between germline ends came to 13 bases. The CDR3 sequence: CASSLVSGGPYGYTF. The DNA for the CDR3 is TGTGCCAGCAGCTTAGTTTCGGGGGGTCCCTATGGCTACACCTTC.

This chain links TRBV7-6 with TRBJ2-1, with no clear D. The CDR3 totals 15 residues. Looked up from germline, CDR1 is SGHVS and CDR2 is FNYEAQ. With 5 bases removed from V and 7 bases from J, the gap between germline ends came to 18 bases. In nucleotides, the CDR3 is TGTGCCAGCAGCACTCCCGCGGTTAATACGAATGAGCAGTTCTTC. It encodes CASSTPAVNTNEQFF.

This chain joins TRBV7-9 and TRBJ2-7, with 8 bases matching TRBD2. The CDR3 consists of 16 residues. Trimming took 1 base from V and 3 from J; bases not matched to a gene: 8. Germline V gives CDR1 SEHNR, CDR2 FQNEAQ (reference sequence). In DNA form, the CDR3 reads TGTGCCAGCAGCTTAGTACTAGCGGAGTGGTACTACGAGCAGTACTTC. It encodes CASSLVLAEWYYEQYF.

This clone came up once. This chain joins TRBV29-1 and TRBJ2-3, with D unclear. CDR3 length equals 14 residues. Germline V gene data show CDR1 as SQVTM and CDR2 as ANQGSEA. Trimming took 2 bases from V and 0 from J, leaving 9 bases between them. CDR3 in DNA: TGCAGCGTTGAAACCCTGGATAGCACAGATACGCAGTATTTT. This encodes CSVETLDSTDTQYF.

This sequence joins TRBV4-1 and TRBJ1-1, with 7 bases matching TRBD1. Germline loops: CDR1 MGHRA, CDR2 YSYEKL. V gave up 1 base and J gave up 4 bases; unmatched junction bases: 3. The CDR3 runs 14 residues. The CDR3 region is CASSQAQGSTEAFF. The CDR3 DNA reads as TGCGCCAGCAGCCAAGCACAGGGGAGCACTGAAGCTTTCTTT.

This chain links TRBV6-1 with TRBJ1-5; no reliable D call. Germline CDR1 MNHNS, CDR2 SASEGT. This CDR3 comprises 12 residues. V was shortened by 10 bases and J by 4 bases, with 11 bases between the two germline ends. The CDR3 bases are TGTGCCACCGAAGTAATAAATCAGCCCCAGCATTTT. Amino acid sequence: CATEVINQPQHF.

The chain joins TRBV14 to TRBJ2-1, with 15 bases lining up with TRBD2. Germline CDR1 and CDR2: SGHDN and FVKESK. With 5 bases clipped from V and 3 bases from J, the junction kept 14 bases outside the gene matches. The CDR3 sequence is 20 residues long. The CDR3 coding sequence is TGTGCCAGCAGCGTCAGCCCTGGACTAGCGGGAGGGCCTTTCTACAATGAGCAGTTCTTC. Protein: CASSVSPGLAGGPFYNEQFF. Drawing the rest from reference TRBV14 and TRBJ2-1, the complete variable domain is EAGVTQFPSHSVIEKGQTVTLRCDPISGHDNLYWYRRVMGKEIKFLLHFVKESKQDESGMPNNRFLAERTGGTYSTLKVQPAELEDSGVYFCASSVSPGLAGGPFYNEQFFGPGTRLTVL.

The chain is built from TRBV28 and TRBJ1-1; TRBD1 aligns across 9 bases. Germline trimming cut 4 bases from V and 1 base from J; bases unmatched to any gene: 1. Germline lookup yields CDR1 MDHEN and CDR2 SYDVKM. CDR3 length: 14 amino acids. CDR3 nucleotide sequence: TGTGCCAGCAGTTCGGACAGGGGGAACACTGAAGCTTTCTTT. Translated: CASSSDRGNTEAFF.

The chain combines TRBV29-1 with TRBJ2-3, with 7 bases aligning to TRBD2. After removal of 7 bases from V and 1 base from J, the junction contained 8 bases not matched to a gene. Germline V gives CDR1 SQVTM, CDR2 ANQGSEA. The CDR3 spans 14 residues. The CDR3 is CSGLLATRTDTQYF. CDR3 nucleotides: TGCAGCGGACTACTAGCGACGCGCACAGATACGCAGTATTTT.

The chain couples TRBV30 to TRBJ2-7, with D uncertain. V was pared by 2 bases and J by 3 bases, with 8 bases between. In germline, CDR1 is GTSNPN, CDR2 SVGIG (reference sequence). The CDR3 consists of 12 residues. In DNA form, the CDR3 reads TGTGCCTGGAGTTTTACCGACTACGAGCAGTACTTC. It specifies CAWSFTDYEQYF.

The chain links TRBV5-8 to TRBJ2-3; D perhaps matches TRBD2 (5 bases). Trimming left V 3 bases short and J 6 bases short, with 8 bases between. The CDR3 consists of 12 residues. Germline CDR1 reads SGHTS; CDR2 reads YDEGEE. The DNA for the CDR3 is TGTGCCAGCAGCTCTTTAGCGGATACGCAGTATTTT. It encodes CASSSLADTQYF.

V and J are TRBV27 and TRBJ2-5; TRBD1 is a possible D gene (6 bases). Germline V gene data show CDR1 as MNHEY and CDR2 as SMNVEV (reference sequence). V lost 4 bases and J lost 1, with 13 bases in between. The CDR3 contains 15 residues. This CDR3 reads CASSSNTDSQETQYF. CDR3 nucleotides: TGTGCCAGCAGTTCAAATACGGACAGCCAAGAGACCCAGTACTTC.

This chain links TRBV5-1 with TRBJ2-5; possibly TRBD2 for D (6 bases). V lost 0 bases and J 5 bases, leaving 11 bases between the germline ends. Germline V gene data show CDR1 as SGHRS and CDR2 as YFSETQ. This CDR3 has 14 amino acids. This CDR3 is CASSLGLASETQYF. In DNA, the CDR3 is TGCGCCAGCAGCTTGGGCCTAGCGTCGGAGACCCAGTACTTC.

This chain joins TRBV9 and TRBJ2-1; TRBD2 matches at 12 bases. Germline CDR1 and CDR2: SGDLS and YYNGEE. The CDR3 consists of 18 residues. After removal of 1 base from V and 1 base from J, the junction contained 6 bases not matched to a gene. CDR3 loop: CASSVPLAGGGSYNEQFF. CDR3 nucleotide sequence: TGTGCCAGCAGCGTACCGCTAGCGGGAGGGGGATCCTACAATGAGCAGTTCTTC.

CDR3 loop: CASSDSGISPYEQYF. In DNA, the CDR3 is TGCGCCAGCAGCGACAGTGGAATAAGTCCCTACGAGCAGTACTTC. The V and J genes are TRBV10-1 and TRBJ2-7; tentative D call: TRBD1 (5 bases). This CDR3 contains 15 residues. V was pared by 6 bases and J by 2 bases, with 17 bases between. Germline-derived CDR1 and CDR2 are WNHNN and SYGVQD (reference sequence).

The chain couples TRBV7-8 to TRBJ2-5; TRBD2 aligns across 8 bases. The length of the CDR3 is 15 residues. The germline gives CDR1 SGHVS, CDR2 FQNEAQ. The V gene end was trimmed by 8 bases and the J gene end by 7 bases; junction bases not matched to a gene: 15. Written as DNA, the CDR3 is TGTGCCAGCGATCGGGAGGGGTTGGCCCGGGGGACCCAGTACTTC. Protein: CASDREGLARGTQYF. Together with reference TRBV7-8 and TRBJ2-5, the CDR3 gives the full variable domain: GAGVSQSPRYKVAKRGQDVALRCDPISGHVSLFWYQQALGQGPEFLTYFQNEAQLDKSGLPSDRFFAERPEGSVSTLKIQRTQQEDSAVYLCASDREGLARGTQYFGPGTRLLVL.

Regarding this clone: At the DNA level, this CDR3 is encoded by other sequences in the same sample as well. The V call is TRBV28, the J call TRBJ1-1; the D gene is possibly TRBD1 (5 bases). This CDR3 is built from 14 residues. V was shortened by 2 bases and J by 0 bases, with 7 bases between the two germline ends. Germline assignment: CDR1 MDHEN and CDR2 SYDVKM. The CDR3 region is CASSLTGMNTEAFF. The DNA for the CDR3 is TGTGCCAGCAGTTTAACAGGCATGAACACTGAAGCTTTCTTT.

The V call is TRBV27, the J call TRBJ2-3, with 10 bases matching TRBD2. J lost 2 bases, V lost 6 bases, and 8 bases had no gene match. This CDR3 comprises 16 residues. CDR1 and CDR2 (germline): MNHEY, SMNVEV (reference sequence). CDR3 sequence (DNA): TGTGCCAGCAGAGGCGTAGCGGGAGGTTCCACAGATACGCAGTATTTT. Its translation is CASRGVAGGSTDTQYF.

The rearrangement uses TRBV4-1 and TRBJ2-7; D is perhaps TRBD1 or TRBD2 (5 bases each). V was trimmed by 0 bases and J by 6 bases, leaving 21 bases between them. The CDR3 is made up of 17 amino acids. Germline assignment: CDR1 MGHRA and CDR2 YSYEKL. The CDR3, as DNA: TGCGCCAGCAGCCAAGATCCGCTCCCGGGACGGGTCGGCGAGCAGTACTTC. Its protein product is CASSQDPLPGRVGEQYF.

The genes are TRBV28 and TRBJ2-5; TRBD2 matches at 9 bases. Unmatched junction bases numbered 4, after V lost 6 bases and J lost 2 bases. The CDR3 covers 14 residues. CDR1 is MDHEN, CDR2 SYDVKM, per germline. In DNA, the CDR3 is TGTGCCAGCAGCTGGGGACTAGCACAAGAGACCCAGTACTTC. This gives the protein CASSWGLAQETQYF. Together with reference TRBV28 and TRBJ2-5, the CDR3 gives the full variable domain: DVKVTQSSRYLVKRTGEKVFLECVQDMDHENMFWYRQDPGLGLRLIYFSYDVKMKEKGDIPEGYSVSREKKERFSLILESASTNQTSMYLCASSWGLAQETQYFGPGTRLLVL.

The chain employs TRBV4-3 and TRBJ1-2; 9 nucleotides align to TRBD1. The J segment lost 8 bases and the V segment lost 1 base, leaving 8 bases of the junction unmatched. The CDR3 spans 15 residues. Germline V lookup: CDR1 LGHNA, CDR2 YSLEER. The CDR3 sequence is CASSQGDGTGSGYTF. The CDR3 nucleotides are TGCGCCAGCAGCCAAGGAGACGGGACAGGGTCCGGCTACACCTTC.

CDR3 region: CASSPYTSAYNEQFF. CDR3 coding DNA: TGTGCCAGCTCACCATACACTAGCGCCTACAATGAGCAGTTCTTC. The genes are TRBV18 and TRBJ2-1, with 7 bases identical to TRBD2. The V gene's germline CDR1 is KGHSH and CDR2 LQKENI. The V and J ends lost 2 bases and 2 bases, in that order; junction bases with no gene match: 3. The CDR3 extends over 15 amino acids. The full variable domain, rest sourced from reference TRBV18 and TRBJ2-1, is NAGVMQNPRHLVRRRGQEARLRCSPMKGHSHVYWYRQLPEEGLKFMVYLQKENIIDESGMPKERFSAEFPKEGPSILRIQQVVRGDSAAYFCASSPYTSAYNEQFFGPGTRLTVL.

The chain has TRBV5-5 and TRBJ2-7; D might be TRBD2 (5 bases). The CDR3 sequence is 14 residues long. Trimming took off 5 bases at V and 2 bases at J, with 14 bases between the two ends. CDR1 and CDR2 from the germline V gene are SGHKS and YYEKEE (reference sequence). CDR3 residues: CASSSLPGAYEQYF. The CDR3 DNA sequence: TGTGCCAGCAGTTCATTACCCGGGGCCTACGAGCAGTACTTC.

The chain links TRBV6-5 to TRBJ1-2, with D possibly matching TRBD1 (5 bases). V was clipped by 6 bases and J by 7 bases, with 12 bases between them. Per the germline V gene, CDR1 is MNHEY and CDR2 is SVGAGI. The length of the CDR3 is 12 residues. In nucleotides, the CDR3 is TGTGCCAGCAGGACGCCAGGGTCTGGCTACACCTTC. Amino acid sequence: CASRTPGSGYTF.